Listed below are T cell receptor beta chains from one sample, sequenced in a study of cytomegalovirus exposure and HLA in healthy donors. TCRdb keeps only in-frame clones here, not all; method: immunoSEQ multiplex PCR. Among 170,000 or so clones, over 75% were seen once, and the ten largest hold around 1.5%. The sequencing input was PBMCs. The receptors come from a woman in her twenties or thirties in good health and CMV-seronegative. CDR3s include the opening cysteine and the closing phenylalanine or tryptophan. A D gene is named only where the DNA matches it firmly. The listing skips clone size in some rows; elsewhere it reads once, few, many or a size class.

TRBD1	.	TRBV7-8	TRBJ1-4	TGTGCCAGCAGCAGGACAGGGAATGAAAAACTGTTTTTT	CASSRTGNEKLFF
TRBD2	.	TRBV5-4	TRBJ2-7	TGTGCCAGCACCCAAACTAGCGGGGGTTCCTACGAGCAGTACTTC	CASTQTSGGSYEQYF
.	once	TRBV27	TRBJ1-5	TGTGCCAGCAGTTTAAAGGCGGCCCCGGCTCAGCCCCAGCATTTT	CASSLKAAPAQPQHF
.	.	TRBV6-5	TRBJ1-2	TGTGCCAGCAACGGGGACACCTCTAACTATGGCTACACCTTC	CASNGDTSNYGYTF
.	.	TRBV5-3	TRBJ2-4	TGTGCCAGAAGGGGGCAGACAGTGCGAATATCCCATATGTACTTC	CARRGQTVRISHMYF
.	.	TRBV7-9	TRBJ2-2	TGTGCCAGCAGCTTAGGCGGCACCGGGGAGCTGTTTTTT	CASSLGGTGELFF
TRBD1	.	TRBV5-6	TRBJ2-1	TGTGCCAGCAGCTTACGCCGTCCAGGGGGCAATGAGCAGTTCTTC	CASSLRRPGGNEQFF
.	.	TRBV7-9	TRBJ1-4	TGTGCCAGCAGCCCCGGGGTCGTGGGGGAAAAACTGTTTTTT	CASSPGVVGEKLFF
.	once	TRBV5-5	TRBJ2-7	TGTGCCAGCAGCTTGGGGCCCCCAACGGGCGAGCAGTACTTC	CASSLGPPTGEQYF
TRBD1	.	TRBV19	TRBJ1-5	TGTGCCAGTAGTAAGACAGGGTGGGATCAGCCCCAGCATTTT	CASSKTGWDQPQHF
.	.	TRBV5-1	TRBJ1-3	TGCGCCAGCAGCTGGGACACAGGAAACACCATATATTTT	CASSWDTGNTIYF
TRBD1	.	TRBV18	TRBJ1-4	TGTGCCAGCTCACTTTTAGGGGGCGCAGATGAAAAACTGTTTTTT	CASSLLGGADEKLFF
.	.	TRBV2	TRBJ2-7	TGTGCCAGCAGTCCAGCAGGGGTGGGGGAGCAGTACTTC	CASSPAGVGEQYF
.	.	TRBV2	TRBJ1-3	TGTGCCAGCGCGGCACGGAACTCTGGAAACACCATATATTTT	CASAARNSGNTIYF
.	.	TRBV6-5	TRBJ2-2	TGTGCCAGCAGAGCAGGGTGGGAGCTGTTTTTT	CASRAGWELFF
.	.	TRBV2	TRBJ1-2	TGTGCCAGCAGTGAAGATTGGTTGGGGGCCAGCTACACCTTC	CASSEDWLGASYTF
TRBD1	.	TRBV6-7	TRBJ2-6	TGTGCCAGCAGTCCCCTGACAGGGAAGAGCTCTGGGGCCAACGTCCTGACTTTC	CASSPLTGKSSGANVLTF
TRBD1	.	TRBV6-5	TRBJ2-7	TGTGCCACGTTACCGGGACAGGGGGCGGAAGAGCAGTACTTC	CATLPGQGAEEQYF